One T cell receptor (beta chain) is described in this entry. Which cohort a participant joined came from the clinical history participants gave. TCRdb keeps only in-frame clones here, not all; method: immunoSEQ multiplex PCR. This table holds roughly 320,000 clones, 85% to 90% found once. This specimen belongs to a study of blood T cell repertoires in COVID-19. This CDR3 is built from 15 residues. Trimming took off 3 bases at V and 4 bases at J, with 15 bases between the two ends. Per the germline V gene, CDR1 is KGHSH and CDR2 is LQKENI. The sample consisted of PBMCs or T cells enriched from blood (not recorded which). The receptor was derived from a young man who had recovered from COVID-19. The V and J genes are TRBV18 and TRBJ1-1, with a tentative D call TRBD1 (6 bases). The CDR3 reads CASSPNPGEGTEAFF. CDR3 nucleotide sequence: TGTGCCAGCTCACCCAATCCAGGGGAGGGCACTGAAGCTTTCTTT.